This TCR beta chain was sequenced in a study of beta chain features in type 1 diabetes. This clone was detected many times. Its target is not known. cDNA synthesis used the whole RNA isolate, giving expressed TCRB sequences. Using immunoSEQ multiplex PCR, the repertoire was profiled, and TCRdb retains in-frame clones only, with some absent. The data show approximately 130,000 clones, 17% seen once. The CDR3 sequence is 14 residues long. In germline, CDR1 is SNHLY, CDR2 FYNNEI. V was clipped by 6 bases and J by 7 bases; unmatched bases: 4. Overall study findings and caveats: It was among patients, rather than healthy donors, that naive, central memory and Treg TCRB repertoires appeared more similar. Whether HLA type influences TCRB rearrangement remained unresolved here. Moderate yet significant TCRB CDR3 shortening was seen in Type 1 diabetes patients in all four CD4+ subsets.

The clonotype originates from a man between 18 and 29 years old with type 1 diabetes. This chain uses TRBV2 with TRBJ2-2, with 11 bases aligning to TRBD2. Specimen: central memory CD4+ T cells from blood. DNA of the CDR3: TGTGCCAGCAGACCCGGGACTAGCGGCGGGGAGCTGTTTTTT. Its protein is CASRPGTSGGELFF.